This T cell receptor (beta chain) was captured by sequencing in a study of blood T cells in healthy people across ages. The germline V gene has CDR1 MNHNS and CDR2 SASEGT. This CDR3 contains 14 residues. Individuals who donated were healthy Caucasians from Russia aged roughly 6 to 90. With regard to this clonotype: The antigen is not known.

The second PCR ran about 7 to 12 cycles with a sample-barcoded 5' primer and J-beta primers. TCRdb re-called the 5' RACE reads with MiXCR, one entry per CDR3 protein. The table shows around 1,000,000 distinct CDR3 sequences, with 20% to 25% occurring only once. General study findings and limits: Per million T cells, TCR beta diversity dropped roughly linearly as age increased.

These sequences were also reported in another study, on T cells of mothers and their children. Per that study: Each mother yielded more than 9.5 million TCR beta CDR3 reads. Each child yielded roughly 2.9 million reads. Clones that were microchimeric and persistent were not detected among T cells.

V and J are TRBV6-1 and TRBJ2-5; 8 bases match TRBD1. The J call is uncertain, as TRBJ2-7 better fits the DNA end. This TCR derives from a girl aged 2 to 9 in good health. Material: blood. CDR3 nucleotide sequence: TGTGCCACCGAAATACAGGGGGGCTCCTACGAGCAGTACTTC. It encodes CATEIQGGSYEQYF.